Listed below are T cell receptor beta chains from one sample, sequenced in a study of blood T cell repertoires in COVID-19. Generated by immunoSEQ multiplex PCR, the TCRdb table keeps only in-frame clones and is missing some. The repertoire consists of around 150,000 clones, with approximately 80% occurring once and the leading ten covering 10% to 15%. Sequences were obtained from PBMCs or T cells enriched from blood (not recorded which). These TCRs come from a woman aged 60-70 years who had recovered from COVID-19. Each CDR3 is given with its conserved first and last residue. D genes are given only for firm matches. Some rows mark clone size as missing; the rest say once, few, many or name a class of expanded clone.

d_call: .; j_call: TRBJ2-3; clone_size: .; v_call: TRBV2; cdr3_aa: CASSPQVEDTQYF; cdr3_nt: TGTGCCAGCAGTCCCCAGGTGGAAGATACGCAGTATTTT
d_call: TRBD1; j_call: TRBJ2-2; clone_size: once; v_call: TRBV7-2; cdr3_aa: CASSLRTGVTGELFF; cdr3_nt: TGTGCCAGCAGCTTGAGGACAGGGGTCACCGGGGAGCTGTTTTTT
d_call: TRBD1; j_call: TRBJ1-5; clone_size: .; v_call: TRBV2; cdr3_aa: CASTDKPGQSYLPQHF; cdr3_nt: TGTGCCAGCACTGATAAACCGGGACAGTCTTACCTGCCCCAGCATTTT
d_call: TRBD1; j_call: TRBJ2-1; clone_size: .; v_call: TRBV5-6; cdr3_aa: CASSTQEMGQPSYNEQFF; cdr3_nt: TGTGCCAGCAGCACCCAAGAAATGGGACAGCCCTCCTACAATGAGCAGTTCTTC
d_call: TRBD1; j_call: TRBJ2-7; clone_size: .; v_call: TRBV27; cdr3_aa: CASSPQPGQGVYEQYF; cdr3_nt: TGTGCCAGCAGTCCCCAGCCGGGACAGGGTGTTTACGAGCAGTACTTC
d_call: TRBD1; j_call: TRBJ2-2; clone_size: .; v_call: TRBV6-1; cdr3_aa: CASSERGQGAGELFF; cdr3_nt: TGTGCCAGCAGTGAGAGGGGGCAGGGGGCCGGGGAGCTGTTTTTT
d_call: .; j_call: TRBJ2-1; clone_size: few; v_call: TRBV5-1; cdr3_aa: CASSSWTDNEQFF; cdr3_nt: TGCGCCAGCAGCTCCTGGACTGACAATGAGCAGTTCTTC
d_call: .; j_call: TRBJ1-1; clone_size: .; v_call: TRBV27; cdr3_aa: CASSVIYTANTEAFF; cdr3_nt: TGTGCCAGCAGTGTGATATATACAGCGAACACTGAAGCTTTCTTT
d_call: TRBD1; j_call: TRBJ2-1; clone_size: .; v_call: TRBV5-1; cdr3_aa: CASLGTAFNEQFF; cdr3_nt: TGCGCCAGTCTAGGGACAGCGTTTAATGAGCAGTTCTTC
d_call: .; j_call: TRBJ1-1; clone_size: .; v_call: TRBV6-1; cdr3_aa: CASSEVFSQAEAFF; cdr3_nt: TGTGCCAGCAGTGAAGTGTTCTCCCAAGCAGAAGCTTTCTTT
d_call: .; j_call: TRBJ1-2; clone_size: .; v_call: TRBV5-6; cdr3_aa: CASSWGTGTFYGYTF; cdr3_nt: TGTGCCAGCAGCTGGGGCACAGGGACCTTCTATGGCTACACCTTC
d_call: .; j_call: TRBJ2-1; clone_size: .; v_call: TRBV30; cdr3_aa: CAWGFYEQFF; cdr3_nt: TGTGCCTGGGGTTTCTATGAGCAGTTCTTC
d_call: TRBD1; j_call: TRBJ1-6; clone_size: .; v_call: TRBV27; cdr3_aa: CASSLDRASPLHF; cdr3_nt: TGTGCCAGCAGTCTCGACAGGGCTTCACCCCTCCACTTT
d_call: .; j_call: TRBJ1-3; clone_size: .; v_call: TRBV3-1/TRBV3-2; cdr3_aa: CASTMRDARNTIYF; cdr3_nt: TGTGCCAGCACCATGAGGGATGCCCGGAACACCATATATTTT
d_call: .; j_call: TRBJ2-3; clone_size: .; v_call: TRBV7-9; cdr3_aa: CASSLVGADTQYF; cdr3_nt: TGTGCCAGCAGCTTAGTCGGGGCAGATACGCAGTATTTT
d_call: .; j_call: TRBJ1-2; clone_size: once; v_call: TRBV4-1; cdr3_aa: CASSQDRQVYGYTF; cdr3_nt: TGCGCCAGCAGCCAAGATCGACAGGTCTATGGCTACACCTTC
d_call: TRBD1; j_call: TRBJ2-2; clone_size: .; v_call: TRBV7-9; cdr3_aa: CASSPWIDRVAGELFF; cdr3_nt: TGTGCCAGCAGCCCATGGATTGACAGGGTTGCCGGGGAGCTGTTTTTT
d_call: TRBD1; j_call: TRBJ1-3; clone_size: .; v_call: TRBV19; cdr3_aa: CASSIQQGPAGNTIYF; cdr3_nt: TGTGCCAGTAGTATCCAACAGGGGCCCGCTGGAAACACCATATATTTT
d_call: TRBD1; j_call: TRBJ2-3; clone_size: .; v_call: TRBV7-9; cdr3_aa: CASSFGQGVDTDTQYF; cdr3_nt: TGTGCCAGCAGCTTTGGACAGGGGGTTGACACAGATACGCAGTATTTT
d_call: .; j_call: TRBJ2-3; clone_size: .; v_call: TRBV5-4; cdr3_aa: CASSLGAGTTTDTQYF; cdr3_nt: TGTGCCAGCAGCTTGGGGGCGGGTACCACGACGGATACGCAGTATTTT
d_call: TRBD2; j_call: TRBJ2-3; clone_size: .; v_call: TRBV10-3; cdr3_aa: CAIKNGLGYSTDTQYF; cdr3_nt: TGTGCCATCAAAAATGGACTAGGTTATAGCACAGATACGCAGTATTTT
d_call: .; j_call: TRBJ1-6; clone_size: .; v_call: TRBV5-3; cdr3_aa: CARGSPRKDDSDYNSPLHF; cdr3_nt: TGTGCCAGAGGAAGTCCTCGCAAAGACGACAGCGACTATAATTCACCCCTCCACTTT
d_call: .; j_call: TRBJ2-1; clone_size: .; v_call: TRBV12-5; cdr3_aa: CASGPGNSYNEQFF; cdr3_nt: TGTGCTAGTGGCCCCGGGAACTCATACAATGAGCAGTTCTTC
d_call: TRBD2; j_call: TRBJ2-3; clone_size: .; v_call: TRBV5-1; cdr3_aa: CASSLYGTNTDTQYF; cdr3_nt: TGCGCCAGCAGCTTGTATGGGACTAACACAGATACGCAGTATTTT
d_call: TRBD2; j_call: TRBJ2-5; clone_size: once; v_call: TRBV24-1; cdr3_aa: CATSDSQTSGVSETQYF; cdr3_nt: TGTGCCACCAGTGACTCCCAGACTAGCGGGGTGTCAGAGACCCAGTACTTC
d_call: .; j_call: TRBJ2-3; clone_size: .; v_call: TRBV9; cdr3_aa: CASSPNPGGWSDTQYF; cdr3_nt: TGTGCCAGCAGCCCAAACCCTGGGGGGTGGTCAGATACGCAGTATTTT
d_call: .; j_call: TRBJ1-5; clone_size: .; v_call: TRBV4-1; cdr3_aa: CASSQGAGGNQPQHF; cdr3_nt: TGCGCCAGCAGCCAAGGGGCAGGTGGCAATCAGCCCCAGCATTTT
d_call: TRBD2; j_call: TRBJ2-2; clone_size: .; v_call: TRBV5-1; cdr3_aa: CASRRKISGGKGNTGELFF; cdr3_nt: TGCGCCAGCAGGAGGAAGATTAGCGGGGGGAAAGGGAACACCGGGGAGCTGTTTTTT
d_call: .; j_call: TRBJ1-2; clone_size: few; v_call: TRBV5-1; cdr3_aa: CASKTGDNGYTF; cdr3_nt: TGCGCCAGCAAAACAGGTGATAATGGCTACACCTTC
d_call: TRBD2; j_call: TRBJ2-1; clone_size: .; v_call: TRBV27; cdr3_aa: CASSKVGVGLASSYNEQFF; cdr3_nt: TGTGCCAGCAGTAAAGTTGGGGTGGGACTAGCGTCCTCCTACAATGAGCAGTTCTTC
d_call: .; j_call: TRBJ1-4; clone_size: few; v_call: TRBV28; cdr3_aa: CASSSIGGEKLFF; cdr3_nt: TGTGCCAGCAGTTCGATAGGGGGAGAAAAACTGTTTTTT
d_call: TRBD1; j_call: TRBJ1-1; clone_size: .; v_call: TRBV27; cdr3_aa: CASSWTGLGNTEAFF; cdr3_nt: TGTGCCAGCAGCTGGACAGGACTTGGGAACACTGAAGCTTTCTTT
d_call: .; j_call: TRBJ2-3; clone_size: few; v_call: TRBV29-1; cdr3_aa: CSVDLRESTDTQYF; cdr3_nt: TGCAGCGTTGATCTTCGGGAAAGCACAGATACGCAGTATTTT
d_call: TRBD2; j_call: TRBJ2-7; clone_size: .; v_call: TRBV5-1; cdr3_aa: CASSTSGTSGTVEYF; cdr3_nt: TGCGCCAGCAGCACCTCCGGGACTAGCGGGACGGTGGAGTACTTC
d_call: .; j_call: TRBJ1-1; clone_size: few; v_call: TRBV28; cdr3_aa: CASSSQGLNTEAFF; cdr3_nt: TGTGCCAGCAGTTCCCAGGGGTTGAACACTGAAGCTTTCTTT
d_call: .; j_call: TRBJ2-1; clone_size: once; v_call: TRBV19; cdr3_aa: CASEGQGNNEQFF; cdr3_nt: TGTGCCAGTGAGGGGCAGGGGAACAATGAGCAGTTCTTC
d_call: .; j_call: TRBJ1-3; clone_size: .; v_call: TRBV29-1; cdr3_aa: CSVAGLVGNTIYF; cdr3_nt: TGCAGCGTTGCGGGACTCGTGGGAAACACCATATATTTT
d_call: .; j_call: TRBJ1-1; clone_size: .; v_call: TRBV7-9; cdr3_aa: CASSFTENTEAFF; cdr3_nt: TGTGCCAGCAGCTTTACAGAGAACACTGAAGCTTTCTTT
d_call: TRBD1; j_call: TRBJ1-1; clone_size: .; v_call: TRBV19; cdr3_aa: CASRGQGYTEAFF; cdr3_nt: TGTGCCAGCCGGGGACAGGGTTACACTGAAGCTTTCTTT
d_call: TRBD1; j_call: TRBJ1-1; clone_size: .; v_call: TRBV5-4; cdr3_aa: CASSPGQGKAFF; cdr3_nt: TGTGCCAGCAGCCCGGGACAGGGAAAAGCTTTCTTT
d_call: TRBD1; j_call: TRBJ1-1; clone_size: .; v_call: TRBV18; cdr3_aa: CASSEGQGMRGFNTEAFF; cdr3_nt: TGTGCCAGCTCAGAGGGACAGGGCATGAGGGGGTTCAACACTGAAGCTTTCTTT
d_call: .; j_call: TRBJ2-3; clone_size: .; v_call: TRBV5-1; cdr3_aa: CASSAVEALNTQYF; cdr3_nt: TGCGCCAGCAGCGCCGTGGAGGCATTGAATACGCAGTATTTT
d_call: .; j_call: TRBJ1-2; clone_size: few; v_call: TRBV7-2; cdr3_aa: CASSLALSTANYGYTF; cdr3_nt: TGTGCCAGCAGCTTAGCGCTATCAACAGCTAACTATGGCTACACCTTC
d_call: .; j_call: TRBJ1-2; clone_size: .; v_call: TRBV6-4; cdr3_aa: CASSGGYGYTF; cdr3_nt: TGTGCCAGCAGTGGAGGGTATGGCTACACCTTC
d_call: TRBD1; j_call: TRBJ1-2; clone_size: .; v_call: TRBV30; cdr3_aa: CAWSPGGLIYGYTF; cdr3_nt: TGTGCCTGGAGCCCAGGGGGCCTTATCTATGGCTACACCTTC
d_call: TRBD2; j_call: TRBJ2-1; clone_size: .; v_call: TRBV30; cdr3_aa: CAWSVGLADYNEQFF; cdr3_nt: TGTGCCTGGAGTGTCGGACTAGCGGATTACAATGAGCAGTTCTTC
d_call: TRBD2; j_call: TRBJ2-2; clone_size: once; v_call: TRBV5-1; cdr3_aa: CASRAGAGLTGELFF; cdr3_nt: TGCGCCAGCAGGGCTGGAGCGGGACTCACCGGGGAGCTGTTTTTT
d_call: TRBD2; j_call: TRBJ2-1; clone_size: .; v_call: TRBV12-3/TRBV12-4; cdr3_aa: CASGLAEHNEQFF; cdr3_nt: TGTGCCAGCGGGCTAGCGGAACACAATGAGCAGTTCTTC
d_call: TRBD1; j_call: TRBJ1-2; clone_size: .; v_call: TRBV6-1; cdr3_aa: CASSAQGANGYTF; cdr3_nt: TGTGCCAGCAGTGCACAGGGGGCAAATGGCTACACCTTC